Below, 29 T cell receptor beta chains from the same sample are listed, as sequenced in a study of blood T cells in healthy people across ages. Primers used in a second PCR of roughly 6 to 11 cycles were a sample-barcoded 5' primer and a J-beta primer mix. Each CDR3 protein is one row after TCRdb ran MiXCR on the 5' RACE reads. The sample consists of about 1.4 million distinct CDR3 sequences, 59% of them appearing once. Source material: blood. These receptors originate from a man between 18 and 35 years old in good health.

In its sample, this clonotype was seen a few times. The chain links TRBV29-1 to TRBJ2-7; D not certain. The length of the CDR3 is 13 residues. Trimming removed 2 bases at V and 2 bases at J, with 10 bases between. Germline assignment: CDR1 SQVTM and CDR2 ANQGSEA. The CDR3 sequence: CSVELGSPYEQYF. CDR3 nucleotides: TGCAGCGTTGAACTAGGTTCGCCCTACGAGCAGTACTTC.

This sequence joins TRBV12-3 or TRBV12-4 and TRBJ1-2; D is possibly TRBD1 (5 bases). V gave up 3 bases and J gave up 8 bases, with 22 bases separating them. The CDR3 extends over 16 amino acids. The CDR3 here is CASSFSPSGLLPGYTF. The CDR3 nucleotides read TGTGCCAGCAGTTTTAGTCCTTCGGGACTCCTTCCCGGCTACACCTTC.

This rearrangement joins TRBV20-1 to TRBJ2-7; D is unclear. With 5 bases removed from V and 2 bases from J, the gap between germline ends came to 13 bases. Germline V lookup: CDR1 DFQATT, CDR2 SNEGSKA (reference sequence). This CDR3 comprises 13 residues. The chain's CDR3 is CSAHQDGTYEQYF. CDR3 nucleotide sequence: TGCAGTGCTCACCAGGACGGTACCTACGAGCAGTACTTC.

This clonotype appeared once. The chain couples TRBV6-1 to TRBJ1-2; possible D gene TRBD1, 5 bases. The germline V gene encodes CDR1 MNHNS and CDR2 SASEGT. V gave up 6 bases and J gave up 3 bases, with 11 bases separating them. This CDR3 region has 13 residues. The DNA of the CDR3 is TGTGCCAGCAGAGAGGGGTCGGACTATGGCTACACCTTC. Residues: CASREGSDYGYTF.

The chain uses TRBV29-1 and TRBJ2-1, with D possibly matching TRBD1 (6 bases). Trimming shortened V by 6 bases and J by 2 bases, and 14 bases separated the two germline ends. This CDR3 region has 14 residues. The germline CDR1 and CDR2 sequences are SQVTM and ANQGSEA. CDR3 amino acids: CSVPTGSPYNEQFF. The CDR3 DNA sequence: TGCAGCGTACCCACAGGGTCTCCCTACAATGAGCAGTTCTTC.

This clonotype was found a few times. The V gene is TRBV4-2, the J gene TRBJ2-1; D ambiguous. Per the germline V gene, CDR1 is LGHNA and CDR2 is YNFKEQ. Trimming pared 3 bases from V and 2 bases from J, leaving 11 bases between. The CDR3 sequence is 15 residues long. CDR3 DNA sequence: TGTGCCAGCAGCCAGGCTAGATCGGCCTACAATGAGCAGTTCTTC. Amino acid sequence: CASSQARSAYNEQFF.

In DNA form, the CDR3 reads TGCAGCACCGCCTTTGGCCAAGAGACCCAGTACTTC. Translating gives CSTAFGQETQYF. V usage is TRBV29-1 and J usage is TRBJ2-5; D unresolved. CDR3 size: 12 residues. Germline values: CDR1 SQVTM, CDR2 ANQGSEA. V shed 8 bases and J shed 1 base, with 11 bases lying between them.

This clonotype was seen more than once but under ten times. The rearrangement uses TRBV27 and TRBJ1-2; 7 bases match TRBD1. After removal of 4 bases from V and 9 bases from J, the junction contained 14 bases not matched to a gene. Germline V gives CDR1 MNHEY, CDR2 SMNVEV (reference sequence). The length of the CDR3 is 15 residues. CDR3 DNA sequence: TGTGCCAGCAGTTCCGACCGTACAGGGGATCAGCGCTACACCTTC. Encoded protein: CASSSDRTGDQRYTF.

This clonotype was seen a single time. V usage is TRBV5-1 and J usage is TRBJ2-3; the match to TRBD1 covers 7 bases. The junction had 3 bases not matched to a gene; V was cut back by 2 bases and J by 0 bases. The CDR3 has 15 residues. Germline V gives CDR1 SGHRS, CDR2 YFSETQ. The CDR3 nucleotides read TGCGCCAGCAGCTTCGGGACAGAGAGCACAGATACGCAGTATTTT. Protein: CASSFGTESTDTQYF.

This sequence joins TRBV4-1 and TRBJ2-7; 11 bases are shared with TRBD2. There are 16 residues in the CDR3. V dropped 1 base and J dropped 4; count of bases not matched to a gene: 6. Germline CDR1 and CDR2: MGHRA and YSYEKL. The CDR3 region is CASSQALTSGIYEQYF. The CDR3 DNA reads TGCGCCAGCAGCCAAGCCCTGACTAGCGGGATTTACGAGCAGTACTTC.

This clonotype came up once. V is TRBV11-2 and J is TRBJ2-7; D is ambiguous. V was trimmed by 3 bases and J by 1 base, leaving 13 bases between them. The germline V gene has CDR1 SGHAT and CDR2 FQNNGV. This CDR3 contains 15 residues. CDR3 residues: CASSFGPLGSYEQYF. In DNA form, the CDR3 reads TGTGCCAGCAGCTTCGGGCCGCTGGGTTCCTACGAGCAGTACTTC.

Only a few counts were recorded for this clonotype. V and J are TRBV5-1 and TRBJ2-2; weak D call: TRBD2 (6 bases). The CDR3 contains 16 residues. V lost 0 bases, J lost 2 bases, and 11 bases lay in between. Germline loops: CDR1 SGHRS, CDR2 YFSETQ. The CDR3 coding sequence is TGCGCCAGCAGCTTGGCGGCAGGGACTAACACCGGGGAGCTGTTTTTT. This sequence encodes CASSLAAGTNTGELFF.

The chain is built from TRBV4-3 and TRBJ2-1; D may match TRBD1 or TRBD2 (6 bases each). Trimming removed 1 base from V and 12 bases from J, with 16 bases in between. Germline assignment: CDR1 LGHNA and CDR2 YSLEER. The CDR3 covers 14 residues. The CDR3 bases are TGCGCCAGCAGCCAAGGGGGGGCTTATGACGGGCAGTTCTTC. Translated, it gives CASSQGGAYDGQFF.

Only a few counts were recorded for this clonotype. The J gene is TRBJ1-4, the V gene TRBV12-3 or TRBV12-4, with TRBD1 identical over 8 bases. The CDR3 is made up of 17 amino acids. V shed 6 bases and J 0 bases; nucleotides not matched to a gene: 9. CDR3 nucleotides: TGTGCCAGCAGGCCGGACAGGGCTGATGCAACTAATGAAAAACTGTTTTTT. Its protein product is CASRPDRADATNEKLFF.

As concerns this clonotype: The junction differs from germline at one of its ends, possibly a read error. This sequence joins TRBV6-5 and TRBJ2-7, with D possibly TRBD1 on 5 matching bases. This CDR3 is built from 13 residues. CDR1 and CDR2 (germline): MNHEY, SVGAGI. CDR3 coding DNA: TGTGCCAGCAGTGACTCGCAGGGCTACGAGCAGTACTTC. Its translation: CASSDSQGYEQYF.

This sequence joins TRBV6-2 or TRBV6-3 and TRBJ2-5; D ambiguous. CDR3 length: 15 residues. V was pared by 5 bases and J by 5 bases, with 18 bases between. Germline values: CDR1 MNHEY, CDR2 SVGEGT. The CDR3 region has the DNA TGTGCCAGCAGTACAACTGTGGATCCCGAGGAGACCCAGTACTTC. This encodes CASSTTVDPEETQYF.

The J gene is TRBJ2-3, the V gene TRBV27; tentative D call: TRBD1 (5 bases). V lost 0 bases and J 6 bases, leaving 13 bases between the germline ends. Germline loops: CDR1 MNHEY, CDR2 SMNVEV (reference sequence). There are 15 residues in the CDR3. CDR3 in DNA: TGTGCCAGCAGTTTATCGGCCCCCCCAGGGGATACGCAGTATTTT. Protein product: CASSLSAPPGDTQYF.

The V call is TRBV20-1, the J call TRBJ1-4, with D possibly being TRBD1 (5 bases). Trimming removed 6 bases from V and 7 bases from J, with 21 bases in between. The CDR3 runs 15 residues. Germline V gene data show CDR1 as DFQATT and CDR2 as SNEGSKA (reference sequence). CDR3 residues: CSAHLGGGAREKLFF. The CDR3 DNA is TGCAGTGCCCATCTCGGGGGAGGGGCGCGTGAAAAACTGTTTTTT.

In its sample, this clonotype was seen once. The chain joins TRBV6-6 to TRBJ2-1; D not resolved. There are 14 residues in the CDR3. Germline CDR1 and CDR2: MNHNY and SVGAGI (reference sequence). The germline V and J ends were trimmed by 6 bases and 3 bases, with 12 bases remaining between them. The CDR3 coding sequence is TGTGCCAGCAGCCGTGAAGGTCTCTACAATGAGCAGTTCTTC. This gives the protein CASSREGLYNEQFF.

The rearrangement uses TRBV2 and TRBJ1-5; 7 nucleotides align to TRBD1. Germline assignment: CDR1 SNHLY and CDR2 FYNNEI. CDR3 length: 17 amino acids. V lost 6 bases and J lost 4; bases outside the gene matches: 15. The chain's CDR3 is CASSERTGVRTNQPQHF. Here the CDR3 DNA reads TGTGCCAGCAGCGAGCGAACAGGGGTGCGGACAAATCAGCCCCAGCATTTT.

This clonotype was found once. The chain employs TRBV7-2 and TRBJ2-7, with D unclear. V lost 5 bases, J lost 3 bases, and 20 bases lay in between. Per the germline V gene, CDR1 is SGHTA and CDR2 is FQGNSA. This CDR3 has 16 amino acids. As DNA, the CDR3 is TGTGCCAGCAGCAGCATACTGAGCAGCGCGAACTACGAGCAGTACTTC. It specifies CASSSILSSANYEQYF.

The chain links TRBV20-1 to TRBJ2-3; D perhaps matches TRBD2 (5 bases). From germline, CDR1 is DFQATT and CDR2 SNEGSKA (reference sequence). The CDR3 loop spans 16 amino acids. Trimming cost V 6 bases and J 3 bases, with 22 bases left between them. The CDR3 DNA reads TGCAGTGCGCCGCGCCGACGGGATGGGTGGACAGATACGCAGTATTTT. Protein: CSAPRRRDGWTDTQYF.

V and J are TRBV12-3 or TRBV12-4 and TRBJ1-5; unclear D gene. The V gene lost 4 bases and the J gene lost 0 bases, with 7 bases spanning the gap. This CDR3 spans 14 amino acids. This CDR3 reads CASSSLNSNQPQHF. The CDR3 DNA sequence: TGTGCCAGCAGTTCCCTCAATAGCAATCAGCCCCAGCATTTT.

CDR3 residues: CASSFSPGSVAYEQYF. For the CDR3, the DNA is TGCGCCAGCAGCTTTTCCCCGGGAAGCGTAGCCTACGAGCAGTACTTC. This chain joins TRBV5-1 and TRBJ2-7; possibly TRBD2 for D (5 bases). The CDR3 runs 16 residues. CDR1 SGHRS and CDR2 YFSETQ come from the germline V gene. The ends were cut back, 2 bases at V and 2 bases at J, with 17 bases in the middle.

This clonotype was seen only a few times. V and J are TRBV20-1 and TRBJ2-3; 7 nucleotides line up with TRBD2. V shed 1 base, J shed 4 bases, and the junction held 2 bases outside the gene matches. In germline, CDR1 is DFQATT, CDR2 SNEGSKA (reference sequence). This CDR3 has 13 amino acids. The CDR3 sequence is CSARGGSPDTQYF. CDR3 DNA: TGCAGTGCTAGAGGCGGGAGCCCAGATACGCAGTATTTT.

CDR3 bases: TGTGCCAGCATTGCTTCGGGACTAGTACTCAATGAGCAGTTCTTC. Translated: CASIASGLVLNEQFF. The chain is built from TRBV12-3 or TRBV12-4 and TRBJ2-1; TRBD2 agrees at 8 bases. The length of the CDR3 is 15 residues. The V gene end was trimmed by 7 bases and the J gene end by 6 bases; junction bases not matched to a gene: 11.

The J gene is TRBJ2-1, the V gene TRBV6-1; D tentatively reads TRBD1 or TRBD2 (5 bases each). The CDR3 extends over 16 amino acids. Trimming took off 5 bases at V and 0 bases at J, with 14 bases between the two ends. The V gene's germline CDR1 is MNHNS and CDR2 SASEGT. The CDR3 nucleotides are TGTGCCAGCAGTCAGGGACGGCCCAGCTCCTACAATGAGCAGTTCTTC. It yields the protein CASSQGRPSSYNEQFF.

This clonotype was found a few times. This sequence joins TRBV12-3 or TRBV12-4 and TRBJ2-1; D remains unclear. Deletions cut 5 bases from V and 2 bases from J, with 7 bases between. This CDR3 has 13 amino acids. The CDR3 sequence is CASSPPTYNEQFF. In DNA, the CDR3 is TGTGCCAGCAGTCCCCCTACCTACAATGAGCAGTTCTTC.

To note about this clonotype: One end of the junction fails to match germline, which may point to a read error. The CDR3 reads CASSQREGSQEAQYF. CDR3 nucleotides: TGTGCCAGCAGCCAAAGGGAGGGCAGTCAAGAGGCCCAGTACTTC. The chain employs TRBV4-2 and TRBJ2-5; TRBD2 matches 7 bases. Germline lookup yields CDR1 LGHNA and CDR2 YNFKEQ. This CDR3 spans 15 amino acids.